Presented here are 4 T cell receptor beta chains from one specimen sequenced in a study of response to subunit inactivated influenza vaccine. TCRdb called the RT-PCR reads again in MiXCR, with one record for every CDR3 protein. The table includes about 190,000 distinct CDR3 sequences, approximately 15% detected once. Sample: CD8+ T cells sorted from PBMCs, taken roughly 5 days after vaccination. The receptors shown here come from a middle-aged man who received an inactivated influenza vaccine.

V gene TRBV7-6 combines with J gene TRBJ1-3; D is uncertain. Germline CDR1 is SGHVS and CDR2 is FNYEAQ. The CDR3 is 15 residues long. The ends were cut back, 2 bases at V and 0 bases at J, with 8 bases in the middle. Here the CDR3 DNA reads TGTGCCAGCAGCTTAAATCCGGACTCTGGAAACACCATATATTTT. Translating gives CASSLNPDSGNTIYF. Full variable domain (remainder filled in from reference TRBV7-6 and TRBJ1-3): GAGVSQSPRYKVTKRGQDVALRCDPISGHVSLYWYRQALGQGPEFLTYFNYEAQQDKSGLPNDRFSAERPEGSISTLTIQRTEQRDSAMYRCASSLNPDSGNTIYFGEGSWLTVV.

This clonotype was seen a handful of times. The gene calls are TRBV6-2 or TRBV6-3 and TRBJ2-1; maybe TRBD2 (5 bases). The CDR3 has 13 residues. Trimming cost V 2 bases and J 7 bases, with 9 bases left between them. Germline assignment: CDR1 MNHEY and CDR2 SVGEGT. DNA for the CDR3: TGTGCCAGCAGTTACGGGAGTTCTAATGAGCAGTTCTTC. It is translated as CASSYGSSNEQFF.

This clonotype was detected only a few times. The chain couples TRBV6-5 to TRBJ2-2; D ambiguous. Trimming took off 2 bases at V and 5 bases at J, with 3 bases between the two ends. The V gene's germline CDR1 is MNHEY and CDR2 SVGAGI. The CDR3 is 12 residues long. The CDR3 here is CASSYTTGELFF. CDR3 in DNA: TGTGCCAGCAGTTACACTACCGGGGAGCTGTTTTTT.

J is TRBJ2-3 and V is TRBV10-3; 11 positions agree with TRBD2. Germline V gives CDR1 ENHRY, CDR2 SYGVKD. After removal of 2 bases from V and 3 bases from J, the junction contained 7 bases not matched to a gene. The CDR3 is made up of 17 amino acids. CDR3 sequence reads: CAISEELAGGQTDTQYF. In DNA, the CDR3 is TGTGCCATCAGTGAGGAGTTAGCGGGGGGGCAAACAGATACGCAGTATTTT.